The 32 T cell receptor beta chains given below trace back to one sample, sequenced in a study of T cell responses to AZD1222 COVID-19 vaccine. Clones were read by immunoSEQ multiplex PCR, and TCRdb kept only the in-frame ones, dropping some. Counted here are under 150,000 clones, roughly 92% occurring once; the ten biggest clones make up 9.3%. Sequenced here: peripheral blood, sampled 28 days after the second AZD1222 dose. The receptors derive from an adult who received the AZD1222 COVID-19 vaccine.

This chain uses TRBV24-1 with TRBJ2-2, with D uncertain. In germline, CDR1 is KGHDR, CDR2 SFDVKD. V lost 0 bases, J lost 4 bases, and 11 bases lay in between. This CDR3 spans 16 amino acids. The CDR3 DNA reads TGTGCCACCAGTGATTTGCACCTAGAGAGCACCGGGGAGCTGTTTTTT. Translated, it gives CATSDLHLESTGELFF.

The chain uses TRBV6-5 and TRBJ1-5; TRBD1 is a possible D gene (6 bases). This CDR3 spans 12 amino acids. Trimming shortened V by 9 bases and J by 6 bases, and 12 bases separated the two germline ends. Germline V gene data show CDR1 as MNHEY and CDR2 as SVGAGI. The chain's CDR3 is CASNRAGQPQHF. The DNA of the CDR3 is TGTGCCAGTAACAGGGCAGGTCAGCCCCAGCATTTT.

The J gene is TRBJ1-4, the V gene TRBV13; D is undetermined. The CDR3 consists of 13 residues. V was shortened by 5 bases and J by 6 bases, with 10 bases between the two germline ends. Germline-derived CDR1 and CDR2 are PRHDT and FYEKMQ (reference sequence). Here the CDR3 reads CASSHRVHEKLFF. The DNA of the CDR3 is TGTGCCAGCAGCCATAGGGTTCATGAAAAACTGTTTTTT.

The CDR3 loop reads CASSLTWARGYTF. Written as DNA, the CDR3 is TGTGCCAGCAGCTTGACATGGGCCCGGGGCTACACCTTC. V gene TRBV5-6 combines with J gene TRBJ1-2, with D uncertain. Germline CDR1 reads SGHDT; CDR2 reads YYEEEE. V gave up 1 base and J gave up 8 bases, with 12 bases separating them. The CDR3 is 13 amino acids.

This clone was counted once. V is TRBV11-2 and J is TRBJ2-6; 7 bases fit TRBD1. V was clipped by 1 base and J by 0 bases; unmatched bases: 6. Germline V gene sequence: CDR1 SGHAT, CDR2 FQNNGV. The CDR3 loop spans 18 amino acids. CDR3 sequence: CASSLGQGVLSGANVLTF. For the CDR3, the DNA is TGTGCCAGCAGCTTAGGACAGGGCGTCCTCTCTGGGGCCAACGTCCTGACTTTC.

This clone was seen only once. The rearrangement joins TRBV30 to TRBJ1-5; D call uncertain. The germline gives CDR1 GTSNPN, CDR2 SVGIG (reference sequence). V was shortened by 0 bases and J by 2 bases, with 8 bases between the two germline ends. The CDR3 sequence is 14 residues long. The DNA for the CDR3 is TGTGCCTGGAGTGTACGGGTAGGCAATCAGCCCCAGCATTTT. It translates to CAWSVRVGNQPQHF.

The CDR3 is CSVAGHSTDTQYF. CDR3 nucleotides: TGCAGCGTTGCGGGCCATAGCACAGATACGCAGTATTTT. The genes are TRBV29-1 and TRBJ2-3, with D uncertain. The ends were cut back, 4 bases at V and 0 bases at J, with 8 bases in the middle. The germline gives CDR1 SQVTM, CDR2 ANQGSEA. This CDR3 region has 13 residues.

The chain recombines TRBV7-2 with TRBJ1-1; D uncertain. The CDR3 has 11 amino acids. Germline CDR1 SGHTA, CDR2 FQGNSA. Between the trimmed V and J ends, which lost 8 bases and 1 base, there was a span of 5 bases. As DNA, the CDR3 is TGTGCCAGCCAAAAGAACACTGAAGCTTTCTTT. Translated, it gives CASQKNTEAFF.

CDR3 DNA sequence: TGTGCCACCGGGATGACGGCGTACAATGAGCAGTTCTTC. It encodes CATGMTAYNEQFF. The V and J genes are TRBV27 and TRBJ2-1; possible D gene TRBD2, 5 bases. Trimming left V 10 bases short and J 4 bases short, with 14 bases between. The germline V gene encodes CDR1 MNHEY and CDR2 SMNVEV (reference sequence). The CDR3 is made up of 13 amino acids.

The J gene is TRBJ1-2, the V gene TRBV9; tentatively, D is TRBD1 (6 bases). V lost 0 bases and J 8 bases, leaving 20 bases between the germline ends. The CDR3 has 16 amino acids. Germline V gene sequence: CDR1 SGDLS, CDR2 YYNGEE. The CDR3: CASSVANGRAGEGYTF. The CDR3 coding sequence is TGTGCCAGCAGCGTAGCGAATGGTAGGGCAGGGGAAGGCTACACCTTC.

CDR3 in amino acids: CASSGDEQFF. The CDR3 DNA sequence: TGTGCCAGCAGCGGGGATGAGCAGTTCTTC. The J gene is TRBJ2-1, the V gene TRBV5-5; D uncertain. Germline assignment: CDR1 SGHKS and CDR2 YYEKEE (reference sequence). The CDR3 has 10 residues. Trimming took off 4 bases at V and 8 bases at J, with 4 bases between the two ends.

The chain couples TRBV5-6 to TRBJ1-2, with D maybe TRBD1 (6 bases). Trimming stripped 2 bases from V and 8 bases from J, with 13 bases between. Germline loops: CDR1 SGHDT, CDR2 YYEEEE. The CDR3 consists of 13 residues. CDR3 protein: CASSLGGRVGYTF. The CDR3 bases are TGTGCCAGCAGCTTAGGGGGGAGGGTCGGCTACACCTTC.

The chain links TRBV27 to TRBJ1-3; D not certain. V lost 5 bases to trimming and J lost 4 bases, with 15 bases between them. Germline CDR1 and CDR2: MNHEY and SMNVEV (reference sequence). The CDR3 is 15 amino acids. The CDR3 DNA is TGTGCCAGCAGTCCGGCCCCGGCCTCGGGAAACACCATATATTTT. Residues: CASSPAPASGNTIYF.

The chain couples TRBV4-1 to TRBJ1-4; no clear D. CDR3 length: 13 amino acids. Deletions cut 7 bases from V and 7 bases from J, with 13 bases between. Germline CDR1 MGHRA, CDR2 YSYEKL. The CDR3 DNA reads TGCGCCAGCACCGCTGTAGGAGGTGAAAAACTGTTTTTT. Translating it yields CASTAVGGEKLFF.

The CDR3 reads CASRTGTPQFF. As DNA, the CDR3 is TGTGCCAGCAGAACCGGGACGCCGCAGTTCTTC. The rearrangement joins TRBV7-9 to TRBJ2-1; D may match TRBD1 or TRBD2 (5 bases each). Trimming cost V 6 bases and J 12 bases, with 12 bases left between them. This CDR3 is built from 11 residues. Germline values: CDR1 SEHNR, CDR2 FQNEAQ (reference sequence). The full variable domain, completed using reference TRBV7-9 and TRBJ2-1, is DTGVSQNPRHKITKRGQNVTFRCDPISEHNRLYWYRQTLGQGPEFLTYFQNEAQLEKSRLLSDRFSAERPKGSFSTLEIQRTEQGDSAMYLCASRTGTPQFFGPGTRLTVL.

The chain uses TRBV30 and TRBJ1-1; D perhaps matches TRBD1 (5 bases). CDR3 length equals 13 residues. Trimming stripped 3 bases from V and 11 bases from J, with 19 bases between. Germline V gene data show CDR1 as GTSNPN and CDR2 as SVGIG (reference sequence). This CDR3 is CAWSRKPPGAAFF. The CDR3 region has the DNA TGTGCCTGGAGCAGGAAGCCACCCGGGGCGGCTTTCTTT.

CDR3 DNA: TGTGCCAGCAGCCCACAGGAGAATCAGCCCCAGCATTTT. Residues: CASSPQENQPQHF. V usage is TRBV6-4 and J usage is TRBJ1-5; possible D gene TRBD1, 5 bases. The V end lost 6 bases, the J end lost 4 bases, and 10 bases lay between the germline ends. The CDR3 is made up of 13 amino acids. Germline V gene sequence: CDR1 MRHNA, CDR2 SNTAGT.

The gene calls are TRBV19 and TRBJ1-4, with D possibly being TRBD1 (6 bases). The germline V gene encodes CDR1 LNHDA and CDR2 SQIVND (reference sequence). The CDR3 sequence is 16 residues long. Trimming pared 4 bases from V and 8 bases from J, leaving 20 bases between. CDR3 in DNA: TGTGCCAGTAGTACCCTACAGGGCCCGAGGGTAGAAAAACTGTTTTTT. This encodes CASSTLQGPRVEKLFF.

J is TRBJ2-5 and V is TRBV6-2 or TRBV6-3; 8 nucleotides agree with TRBD1. V was pared by 7 bases and J by 4 bases, with 5 bases of the junction left unmatched. CDR3 length: 13 residues. CDR1 is MNHEY and CDR2 is SVGEGT in the germline V gene. CDR3 nucleotides: TGTGCCAGCACCCCGGGGACAGGAGAGACCCAGTACTTC. This encodes CASTPGTGETQYF.

The chain joins TRBV27 to TRBJ1-6; D is undetermined. The CDR3 covers 15 residues. Germline CDR1 reads MNHEY; CDR2 reads SMNVEV (reference sequence). Trimming removed 4 bases at V and 3 bases at J, with 10 bases between. CDR3 region: CASSSADYYNSPLHF. The CDR3 coding sequence is TGTGCCAGCAGTTCAGCAGACTACTATAATTCACCCCTCCACTTT.

The chain has TRBV7-9 and TRBJ1-4; D is unclear. Germline loops: CDR1 SEHNR, CDR2 FQNEAQ (reference sequence). The CDR3 extends over 15 amino acids. Trimming removed 1 base at V and 5 bases at J, with 11 bases between. CDR3 amino acids: CASSLDTRRNEKLFF. For the CDR3, the DNA is TGTGCCAGCAGCTTAGACACCAGGCGAAATGAAAAACTGTTTTTT.

The V gene is TRBV7-9, the J gene TRBJ1-2, with 9 bases aligning to TRBD1. Germline CDR1 SEHNR, CDR2 FQNEAQ (reference sequence). The CDR3 spans 15 residues. The J segment lost 6 bases and the V segment lost 6 bases, leaving 11 bases of the junction unmatched. The CDR3 region has the DNA TGTGCCAGCAGTCAAAGGGACAGGGTTTCTCATGGCTACACCTTC. Its protein is CASSQRDRVSHGYTF.

The chain recombines TRBV4-1 with TRBJ2-3; 7 bases fit TRBD1. V gave up 4 bases and J gave up 0 bases; unmatched junction bases: 4. Germline V gene lookup returns CDR1 MGHRA and CDR2 YSYEKL. CDR3 length: 15 residues. The CDR3 here is CASSRGGFSTDTQYF. The CDR3 DNA is TGCGCCAGCAGCCGAGGGGGCTTTAGCACAGATACGCAGTATTTT.

This clone was detected only once. The chain has TRBV6-4 and TRBJ2-3; no firm D call. CDR1 and CDR2 (germline): MRHNA, SNTAGT. The CDR3 extends over 16 amino acids. V lost 0 bases to trimming and J lost 0 bases, with 10 bases between them. CDR3 nucleotides: TGTGCCAGCAGTGACTCGGCGGCCCTGAGCACAGATACGCAGTATTTT. Its protein is CASSDSAALSTDTQYF.

V and J are TRBV5-1 and TRBJ1-2; no clear D. Trimming took off 3 bases at V and 4 bases at J, with 13 bases between the two ends. The germline V gene has CDR1 SGHRS and CDR2 YFSETQ. CDR3 length equals 14 residues. The CDR3 bases are TGCGCCAGCAGCTCGGGAGGTGCCTTCTATGGCTACACCTTC. This translates into CASSSGGAFYGYTF.

The chain recombines TRBV7-9 with TRBJ2-1; the match to TRBD2 covers 8 bases. J was trimmed by 8 bases and V by 3 bases; bases with no gene match: 9. Germline V gene lookup returns CDR1 SEHNR and CDR2 FQNEAQ (reference sequence). There are 15 residues in the CDR3. CDR3 coding DNA: TGTGCCAGCAGCTTGGGAGCGGGAGACGTTCATGAGCAGTTCTTC. Translating gives CASSLGAGDVHEQFF. The full variable domain, completed using reference TRBV7-9 and TRBJ2-1, is DTGVSQNPRHKITKRGQNVTFRCDPISEHNRLYWYRQTLGQGPEFLTYFQNEAQLEKSRLLSDRFSAERPKGSFSTLEIQRTEQGDSAMYLCASSLGAGDVHEQFFGPGTRLTVL.

CDR3 amino acids: CAWAGAGETQYF. CDR3 nucleotides: TGTGCCTGGGCCGGGGCCGGGGAGACCCAGTACTTC. V is TRBV30 and J is TRBJ2-5, with D perhaps assigned TRBD1 or TRBD2 (5 bases each). Germline CDR1 GTSNPN, CDR2 SVGIG (reference sequence). This CDR3 is 12 amino acids long. V lost 5 bases and J 5 bases, leaving 12 bases between the germline ends.

This clone showed up just a few times. This chain joins TRBV29-1 and TRBJ2-1, with 13 bases matching TRBD2. Germline V gene data show CDR1 as SQVTM and CDR2 as ANQGSEA. V was clipped by 7 bases and J by 10 bases; unmatched bases: 4. There are 12 residues in the CDR3. CDR3 coding DNA: TGCAGCGGACTAGCGGGGGGACCGGAGCAGTTCTTC. As protein: CSGLAGGPEQFF.

This clone was recorded a few times. V and J are TRBV6-5 and TRBJ2-1, with D unclear. V was cut by 5 bases and J by 7 bases, with 9 bases left in between. Germline V gene lookup returns CDR1 MNHEY and CDR2 SVGAGI. CDR3 size: 12 residues. CDR3 nucleotide sequence: TGTGCCAGCAGTCGAGCCCAGAATGAGCAGTTCTTC. Translating gives CASSRAQNEQFF.

This chain links TRBV2 with TRBJ1-5, with D hard to call. V lost 5 bases to trimming and J lost 3 bases, with 8 bases between them. This CDR3 has 13 residues. Germline lookup yields CDR1 SNHLY and CDR2 FYNNEI. The CDR3 loop is CASSPGNNQPQHF. The CDR3 bases are TGTGCCAGCAGTCCTGGTAACAATCAGCCCCAGCATTTT.

The chain combines TRBV28 with TRBJ1-5; D perhaps matches TRBD1 (6 bases). Germline loops: CDR1 MDHEN, CDR2 SYDVKM. This CDR3 comprises 14 residues. V lost 7 bases, J lost 2 bases, and 12 bases lay in between. Here the CDR3 reads CASNKGQRNQPQHF. In DNA form, the CDR3 reads TGTGCCAGCAATAAAGGACAGCGCAATCAGCCCCAGCATTTT.

The chain employs TRBV14 and TRBJ2-5; the D call may be TRBD1 or TRBD2 (5 bases each). V was shortened by 2 bases and J by 0 bases, with 19 bases between the two germline ends. The CDR3 length is 18 residues. Germline V gene data show CDR1 as SGHDN and CDR2 as FVKESK. This chain's CDR3 is CASSQRSGGTKNQETQYF. The CDR3 DNA is TGTGCCAGCAGCCAAAGAAGTGGGGGAACGAAAAACCAAGAGACCCAGTACTTC. Using reference TRBV14 and TRBJ2-5 for the parts outside the CDR3, the full variable domain is EAGVTQFPSHSVIEKGQTVTLRCDPISGHDNLYWYRRVMGKEIKFLLHFVKESKQDESGMPNNRFLAERTGGTYSTLKVQPAELEDSGVYFCASSQRSGGTKNQETQYFGPGTRLLVL.